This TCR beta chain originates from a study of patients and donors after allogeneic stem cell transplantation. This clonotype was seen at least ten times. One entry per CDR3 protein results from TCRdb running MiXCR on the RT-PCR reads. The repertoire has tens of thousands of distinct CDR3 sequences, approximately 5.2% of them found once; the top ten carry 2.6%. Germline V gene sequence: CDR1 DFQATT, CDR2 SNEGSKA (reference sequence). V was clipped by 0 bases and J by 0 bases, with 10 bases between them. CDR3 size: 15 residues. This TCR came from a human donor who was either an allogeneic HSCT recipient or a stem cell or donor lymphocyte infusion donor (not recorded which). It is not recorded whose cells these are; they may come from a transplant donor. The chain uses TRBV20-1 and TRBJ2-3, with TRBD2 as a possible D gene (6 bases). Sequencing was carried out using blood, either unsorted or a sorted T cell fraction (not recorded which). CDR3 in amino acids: CSARDYLASTDTQYF. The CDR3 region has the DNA TGCAGTGCTAGAGATTACCTAGCGAGCACAGATACGCAGTATTTT.